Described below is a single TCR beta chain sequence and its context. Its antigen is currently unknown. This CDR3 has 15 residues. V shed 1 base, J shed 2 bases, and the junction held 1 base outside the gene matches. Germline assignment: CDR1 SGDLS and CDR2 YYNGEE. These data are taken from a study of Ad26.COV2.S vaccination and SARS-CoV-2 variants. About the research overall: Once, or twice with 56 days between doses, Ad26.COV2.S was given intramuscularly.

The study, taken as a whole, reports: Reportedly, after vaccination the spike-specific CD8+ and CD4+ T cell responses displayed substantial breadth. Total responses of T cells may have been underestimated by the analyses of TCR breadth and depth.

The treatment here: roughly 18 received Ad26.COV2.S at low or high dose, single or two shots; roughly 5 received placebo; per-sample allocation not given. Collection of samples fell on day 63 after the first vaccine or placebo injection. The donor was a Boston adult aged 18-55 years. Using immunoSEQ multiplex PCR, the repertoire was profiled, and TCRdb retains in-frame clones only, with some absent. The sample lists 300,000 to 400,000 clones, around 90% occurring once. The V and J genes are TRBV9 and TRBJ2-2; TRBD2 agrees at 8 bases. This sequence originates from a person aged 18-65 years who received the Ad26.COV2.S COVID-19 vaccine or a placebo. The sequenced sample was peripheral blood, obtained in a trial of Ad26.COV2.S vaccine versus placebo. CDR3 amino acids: CASSVTSGNTGELFF. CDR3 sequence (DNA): TGTGCCAGCAGCGTAACTAGCGGTAACACCGGGGAGCTGTTTTTT.